Listed below are T cell receptor beta chains from one sample, sequenced in a study of blood T cell repertoires in COVID-19. Repertoires were generated with immunoSEQ multiplex PCR, while TCRdb's copy carries only in-frame clones and drops some. The sample includes about 200,000 clones, roughly four fifths of them seen just once. The specimen was peripheral blood. The source is a human donor with acute or convalescent COVID-19. The donor label of this sample is uncertain. The CDR3 runs from the conserved cysteine through the conserved F or W. A D gene is named only where the DNA matches it firmly. Clone size, where shown, is once, few, many, or a class for clones that have expanded.

>TRBJ2-5|TRBV16|14|NA|NA
CASSQAGYGGTQYF
TGTGCCAGCAGCCAAGCCGGGTACGGCGGGACCCAGTACTTC
>TRBJ1-1|TRBV5-1|15|NA|NA
CASSLSGQGLTEAFF
TGCGCCAGCAGCTTGAGTGGCCAGGGCTTAACTGAAGCTTTCTTT
>TRBJ2-3|TRBV10-3|13|once|NA
CAISGGASYTQYF
TGTGCCATCAGTGGAGGAGCCTCTTATACGCAGTATTTT
>TRBJ2-1|TRBV24-1|12|once|NA
CATGQGGNEQFF
TGTGCCACGGGCCAGGGGGGCAATGAGCAGTTCTTC
>TRBJ2-2|TRBV7-2|16|once|TRBD2
CASSLTLAGGTGELFF
TGTGCCAGCAGCTTAACGCTAGCGGGCGGCACCGGGGAGCTGTTTTTT
>TRBJ2-7|TRBV6-6|16|once|NA
CASSYRGGDFPYEQYF
TGTGCCAGCAGTTACCGAGGGGGGGACTTCCCCTACGAGCAGTACTTC
>TRBJ2-3|TRBV7-9|13|once|NA
CASSPGIRDTQYF
TGTGCCAGCAGCCCAGGGATTAGAGATACGCAGTATTTT
>TRBJ2-7|TRBV19|14|NA|TRBD1
CASSMGQRTYEQYF
TGTGCCAGTAGTATGGGACAGCGTACCTACGAGCAGTACTTC
>TRBJ2-3|TRBV27|13|NA|NA
CASSLTLGDTQYF
TGTGCCAGCAGTTTAACTCTCGGGGATACGCAGTATTTT
>TRBJ2-7|TRBV7-9|14|NA|NA
CASSLESSLHEQYF
TGTGCCAGCAGCTTAGAGTCTAGCCTCCACGAGCAGTACTTC
>TRBJ2-7|TRBV27|15|NA|TRBD1
CASSRTDRESYEQYF
TGTGCCAGCAGTAGAACGGACAGGGAGTCCTACGAGCAGTACTTC
>TRBJ1-2|TRBV27|14|NA|NA
CASSLNTGTGGYTF
TGTGCCAGCAGTCTAAATACAGGGACGGGTGGCTACACCTTC
>TRBJ1-6|TRBV7-2|15|NA|TRBD1
CASSFWTGGNSPLHF
TGTGCCAGCAGCTTCTGGACAGGGGGAAATTCACCCCTCCACTTT
>TRBJ2-1|TRBV12-5|13|NA|NA
CASGLGGWGEQFF
TGTGCTAGTGGTTTGGGAGGGTGGGGTGAGCAGTTCTTC
>TRBJ2-5|TRBV30|14|NA|TRBD2
CAWSVLAGGETQYF
TGTGCCTGGAGTGTGCTAGCGGGAGGGGAGACCCAGTACTTC
>TRBJ1-1|TRBV18|14|NA|TRBD1
CASSLNDRAPEAFF
TGTGCCAGCTCCCTAAATGACAGGGCTCCTGAAGCTTTCTTT
>TRBJ2-7|TRBV7-2|13|once|TRBD1
CASSTGVGNEQYF
TGTGCCAGCAGCACAGGGGTTGGAAACGAGCAGTACTTC
>TRBJ2-3|TRBV7-3|15|NA|TRBD1
CASSLEGQGADTQYF
TGTGCCAGCAGCTTAGAGGGACAGGGGGCCGATACGCAGTATTTT
>TRBJ1-5|TRBV5-8|18|once|TRBD1
CASSLRDRGSYSNQPQHF
TGTGCCAGCAGCTTACGGGACAGGGGATCATATAGCAATCAGCCCCAGCATTTT
>TRBJ1-1|TRBV7-3|14|NA|TRBD1
CASSSNRGRTEAFF
TGTGCCAGCAGCTCTAACAGGGGGCGGACTGAAGCTTTCTTT
>TRBJ1-1|TRBV5-1|15|NA|NA
CASWRQPGYGTEAFF
TGCGCCAGCTGGAGACAGCCTGGATACGGCACTGAAGCTTTCTTT
>TRBJ2-3|TRBV6-6|16|many|TRBD2
CASSSGLAGGPDTQYF
TGTGCCAGCAGCTCGGGACTAGCGGGAGGACCAGATACGCAGTATTTT
>TRBJ2-3|TRBV19|19|once|TRBD2
CASSIDKTGTSGSTDTQYF
TGTGCCAGTAGTATAGATAAGACCGGGACTAGCGGGAGCACAGATACGCAGTATTTT
>TRBJ1-5|TRBV28|17|NA|NA
CASSSGAGGTTNQPQHF
TGTGCCAGCAGTTCAGGGGCGGGGGGGACTACCAATCAGCCCCAGCATTTT
>TRBJ1-1|TRBV27|13|once|TRBD1
CASSRDLQGRAFF
TGTGCCAGCAGTCGCGACCTACAGGGGCGTGCTTTCTTT
>TRBJ1-1|TRBV12-5|12|NA|NA
CASRTTNTEAFF
TGTGCTAGTAGGACAACCAACACTGAAGCTTTCTTT
>TRBJ1-2|TRBV28|13|NA|NA
CASTAGGYYGYTF
TGTGCCAGCACCGCCGGGGGATACTATGGCTACACCTTC